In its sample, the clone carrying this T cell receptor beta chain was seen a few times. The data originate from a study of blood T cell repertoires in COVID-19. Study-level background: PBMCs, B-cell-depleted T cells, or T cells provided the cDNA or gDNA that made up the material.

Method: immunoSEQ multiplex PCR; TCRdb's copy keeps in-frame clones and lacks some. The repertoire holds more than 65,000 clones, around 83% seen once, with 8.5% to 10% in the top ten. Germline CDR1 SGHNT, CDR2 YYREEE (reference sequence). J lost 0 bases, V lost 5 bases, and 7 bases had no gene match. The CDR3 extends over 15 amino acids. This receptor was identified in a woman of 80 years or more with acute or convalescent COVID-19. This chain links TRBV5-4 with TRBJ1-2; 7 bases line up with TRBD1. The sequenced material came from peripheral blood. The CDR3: CASRSGQASNYGYTF. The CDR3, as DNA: TGTGCCAGCAGGTCTGGACAGGCCTCTAACTATGGCTACACCTTC.